This is a list of T cell receptor beta chains from one sample in a study of neurological immune-mediated disorders. One entry per CDR3 protein results from TCRdb running MiXCR on the 5' RACE reads. The sample lists approximately 40,000 distinct CDR3 sequences; around 4% were seen once. Sequenced input: PBMCs. The receptors were gathered from a man aged 25-45 years with multiple sclerosis. The CDR3 runs from the conserved cysteine through the conserved F or W. A D gene is named only where the DNA matches it firmly. Clone sizes are given selectively: once, few, many, or a class where the clone is expanded.

CDR3nt: TGCGCCAGCAGCTTGACAGGGGTAGGATACAATGAGCAGTTCTTC; CDR3aa: CASSLTGVGYNEQFF; v_gene: TRBV5-1; d_gene: TRBD1; abundance: many; j_gene: TRBJ2-1
CDR3nt: TGCAGTGCTAGCCAACTGTCCTACGAGCAGTACTTC; CDR3aa: CSASQLSYEQYF; v_gene: TRBV20-1; d_gene: .; abundance: many; j_gene: TRBJ2-7
CDR3nt: TGTGCCAGCAGCCAAGCCGGGACAGCCAAAGAGACCCAGTACTTC; CDR3aa: CASSQAGTAKETQYF; v_gene: TRBV5-6; d_gene: TRBD1; abundance: few; j_gene: TRBJ2-5
CDR3nt: TGCGCCAGCAGTACAGATAACTATGGCTACACCTTC; CDR3aa: CASSTDNYGYTF; v_gene: TRBV5-1; d_gene: .; abundance: many; j_gene: TRBJ1-2
CDR3nt: TGTGCCAGCAGTTCGAGCAGAACCTACGAGCAGTACTTC; CDR3aa: CASSSSRTYEQYF; v_gene: TRBV6-5; d_gene: .; abundance: .; j_gene: TRBJ2-7
CDR3nt: TGTGCCAGCAGCCAAGATGCCGCGAGACAGGATACGCAGTATTTT; CDR3aa: CASSQDAARQDTQYF; v_gene: TRBV3-1; d_gene: .; abundance: .; j_gene: TRBJ2-3
CDR3nt: TGTGCCAGCAGCTCAGGGATGGGTGAAGCTTTCTTT; CDR3aa: CASSSGMGEAFF; v_gene: TRBV7-2; d_gene: .; abundance: many; j_gene: TRBJ1-1
CDR3nt: TGCGCCAGCAGCTTTTCCAGGGATCGGAACACTGAAGCTTTCTTT; CDR3aa: CASSFSRDRNTEAFF; v_gene: TRBV5-1; d_gene: .; abundance: many; j_gene: TRBJ1-1
CDR3nt: TGCAGCGTTGAACCGCGGAACACTGAAGCTTTCTTT; CDR3aa: CSVEPRNTEAFF; v_gene: TRBV29-1; d_gene: .; abundance: many; j_gene: TRBJ1-1
CDR3nt: TGCAGTGCTAGAGGGACATCAGCCTACGAGCAGTACTTC; CDR3aa: CSARGTSAYEQYF; v_gene: TRBV20-1; d_gene: .; abundance: many; j_gene: TRBJ2-7
CDR3nt: TGTGCCAGCAGCGTTCTTACTACAGATACGCAGTATTTT; CDR3aa: CASSVLTTDTQYF; v_gene: TRBV9; d_gene: .; abundance: many; j_gene: TRBJ2-3
CDR3nt: TGTGCCAGCAGAGAAAGGGTGGGGAATGAGCAGTTCTTC; CDR3aa: CASRERVGNEQFF; v_gene: TRBV7-9; d_gene: .; abundance: many; j_gene: TRBJ2-1
CDR3nt: TGTGCCAGCAGTACGACAGGGGGCGTCACTGAAGCTTTCTTT; CDR3aa: CASSTTGGVTEAFF; v_gene: TRBV12-3/TRBV12-4; d_gene: TRBD1; abundance: many; j_gene: TRBJ1-1
CDR3nt: TGTGCCAGCAGCTTCATGACAGGCTCTGGAAACACCATATATTTT; CDR3aa: CASSFMTGSGNTIYF; v_gene: TRBV7-2; d_gene: .; abundance: many; j_gene: TRBJ1-3
CDR3nt: TGCAGTGCAAGCCGACAGACCCCAGAGACCCAGTACTTC; CDR3aa: CSASRQTPETQYF; v_gene: TRBV20-1; d_gene: .; abundance: many; j_gene: TRBJ2-5
CDR3nt: TGTGCCAGCAGTCGGTTAGGACGCTCCTACGAGCAGTACTTC; CDR3aa: CASSRLGRSYEQYF; v_gene: TRBV6-5; d_gene: .; abundance: many; j_gene: TRBJ2-7
CDR3nt: TGTGCCAGCAGCTTAGGGGAACACATGAACACTGAAGCTTTCTTT; CDR3aa: CASSLGEHMNTEAFF; v_gene: TRBV7-9; d_gene: .; abundance: few; j_gene: TRBJ1-1
CDR3nt: TGCGCCAGCAGCTTGGTAACGACTACCGGCGGTGAAGCTTTCTTT; CDR3aa: CASSLVTTTGGEAFF; v_gene: TRBV5-1; d_gene: .; abundance: many; j_gene: TRBJ1-1
CDR3nt: TGTGCCAGCAGTTTAGACAGATACTATTCACCCCTCCACTTT; CDR3aa: CASSLDRYYSPLHF; v_gene: TRBV12-3/TRBV12-4; d_gene: .; abundance: many; j_gene: TRBJ1-6
CDR3nt: TGCGCCAGCAGCTTGGTCCCGGGACAGGGACGGGGAGAAAAACTGTTTTTT; CDR3aa: CASSLVPGQGRGEKLFF; v_gene: TRBV5-1; d_gene: TRBD1; abundance: medium-sized; j_gene: TRBJ1-4
CDR3nt: TGCGCCAGCAGAGCTGACAGTTTCACAGATACGCAGTATTTT; CDR3aa: CASRADSFTDTQYF; v_gene: TRBV5-1; d_gene: .; abundance: few; j_gene: TRBJ2-3
CDR3nt: TGTGCCAGCAGCGTAGATCTCGGGAACTACGAGCAGTACTTC; CDR3aa: CASSVDLGNYEQYF; v_gene: TRBV9; d_gene: .; abundance: many; j_gene: TRBJ2-7
CDR3nt: TGTGCCAGTGGGAGCGCCGCGTCGAATCAGCCCCAGCATTTT; CDR3aa: CASGSAASNQPQHF; v_gene: TRBV12-3/TRBV12-4; d_gene: .; abundance: many; j_gene: TRBJ1-5
CDR3nt: TGTGCTAGTGGTGTTTGGACAGGTAGGGCCTACGAGCAGTACTTC; CDR3aa: CASGVWTGRAYEQYF; v_gene: TRBV12-5; d_gene: TRBD1; abundance: many; j_gene: TRBJ2-7
CDR3nt: TGTGCCTGGAGTCCCTCTTCTCTCGCTGAAGCTTTCTTT; CDR3aa: CAWSPSSLAEAFF; v_gene: TRBV30; d_gene: .; abundance: .; j_gene: TRBJ1-1
CDR3nt: TGCAGCGTTGAGAGGGAGGCCTACAATGAGCAGTTCTTC; CDR3aa: CSVEREAYNEQFF; v_gene: TRBV29-1; d_gene: .; abundance: many; j_gene: TRBJ2-1
CDR3nt: TGTGCCATCCGGGGACAGGGGGGTCAGCCCCAGAATTTT; CDR3aa: CAIRGQGGQPQNF; v_gene: TRBV10-3; d_gene: TRBD1; abundance: many; j_gene: TRBJ1-5
CDR3nt: TGCGCCAGCAGCTCAATGACAGGGGGCCGGGAGGGCTACACCTTC; CDR3aa: CASSSMTGGREGYTF; v_gene: TRBV5-1; d_gene: TRBD1; abundance: many; j_gene: TRBJ1-2
CDR3nt: TGCAGTGCTAGAGGCGGGGGGGCTCCCGGGGAGCTGTTTTTT; CDR3aa: CSARGGGAPGELFF; v_gene: TRBV20-1; d_gene: TRBD2; abundance: many; j_gene: TRBJ2-2
CDR3nt: TGCGCCAGCAGCACAGGGGGATGGACTGAAGCTTTCTTT; CDR3aa: CASSTGGWTEAFF; v_gene: TRBV4-1; d_gene: TRBD1; abundance: many; j_gene: TRBJ1-1
CDR3nt: TGCGCCAGCAGCTTGGTGTTCCAGGGTCCAACCTACGAGCAGTACTTC; CDR3aa: CASSLVFQGPTYEQYF; v_gene: TRBV5-1; d_gene: .; abundance: many; j_gene: TRBJ2-7
CDR3nt: TGCAGTGCTAGTCATCCGACTAGCGGGGGGCATTTGAGCTCCTACGAGCAGTACTTC; CDR3aa: CSASHPTSGGHLSSYEQYF; v_gene: TRBV20-1; d_gene: TRBD2; abundance: many; j_gene: TRBJ2-7
CDR3nt: TGTGCCAGCAGTTGGCAGGGCCAGGAGACCCAGTACTTC; CDR3aa: CASSWQGQETQYF; v_gene: TRBV2; d_gene: .; abundance: many; j_gene: TRBJ2-5
CDR3nt: TGCAGTGCTCTTTACGTCCCCGGGCCGGTTAGGGGTTTCAGAGATACGCAGTATTTT; CDR3aa: CSALYVPGPVRGFRDTQYF; v_gene: TRBV20-1; d_gene: .; abundance: many; j_gene: TRBJ2-3
CDR3nt: TGCGCCAGCAGCTTCCTACCGACTAGCGGGGGGAACACCGGGGAGCTGTTTTTT; CDR3aa: CASSFLPTSGGNTGELFF; v_gene: TRBV5-1; d_gene: TRBD2; abundance: .; j_gene: TRBJ2-2
CDR3nt: TGCAGTGCTAGCGCCAGGGGGTCAGGAAACACCATATATTTT; CDR3aa: CSASARGSGNTIYF; v_gene: TRBV20-1; d_gene: TRBD1; abundance: many; j_gene: TRBJ1-3
CDR3nt: TGCGCCAGCGGGGGCAAAGAGCAGTTCTTC; CDR3aa: CASGGKEQFF; v_gene: TRBV5-1; d_gene: .; abundance: few; j_gene: TRBJ2-1
CDR3nt: TGCGCCAGCGGCGAAGACACAGATACGCAGTATTTT; CDR3aa: CASGEDTDTQYF; v_gene: TRBV5-1; d_gene: .; abundance: many; j_gene: TRBJ2-3
CDR3nt: TGCGCCAGCAGCTTGGGCAGTAACTATGGCTACACCTTC; CDR3aa: CASSLGSNYGYTF; v_gene: TRBV5-1; d_gene: .; abundance: many; j_gene: TRBJ1-2
CDR3nt: TGTGCCAGCAGCTCACGGGACAGGGCTGGCTACACCTTC; CDR3aa: CASSSRDRAGYTF; v_gene: TRBV7-9; d_gene: TRBD1; abundance: many; j_gene: TRBJ1-2
CDR3nt: TGTGCCACCAGCAGGGGGAACACCGGGGAGCTGTTTTTT; CDR3aa: CATSRGNTGELFF; v_gene: TRBV15; d_gene: .; abundance: many; j_gene: TRBJ2-2
CDR3nt: TGTGCCAGCAGCATCGGACAGGGGGGATATGGCTACACCTTC; CDR3aa: CASSIGQGGYGYTF; v_gene: TRBV7-3; d_gene: TRBD1; abundance: many; j_gene: TRBJ1-2
CDR3nt: TGCAGTGCTGGGACTGGGTCCTCCTACGAGCAGTACTTC; CDR3aa: CSAGTGSSYEQYF; v_gene: TRBV20-1; d_gene: .; abundance: few; j_gene: TRBJ2-7
CDR3nt: TGTGCCAGCAGCCAAGAGGGGGGGACCAATCAGCCCCAGAATTTT; CDR3aa: CASSQEGGTNQPQNF; v_gene: TRBV4-2; d_gene: .; abundance: medium-sized; j_gene: TRBJ1-5
CDR3nt: TGTGCCAGCAGTCTACAGGGACAGCCCCAGCATTTT; CDR3aa: CASSLQGQPQHF; v_gene: TRBV7-2; d_gene: .; abundance: many; j_gene: TRBJ1-5
CDR3nt: TGTGCCAGCAGCCCCTACACCGAGGGTCACGGGGAGCTGTTTTTT; CDR3aa: CASSPYTEGHGELFF; v_gene: TRBV9; d_gene: .; abundance: many; j_gene: TRBJ2-2
CDR3nt: TGCGCCAGCAGACCCACCGGGACAGAGAATTCACCCCTCAACTTT; CDR3aa: CASRPTGTENSPLNF; v_gene: TRBV5-1; d_gene: TRBD1; abundance: few; j_gene: TRBJ1-6